The 24 T cell receptor beta chains listed next were all sequenced from one sample in a study of T cell responses to AZD1222 COVID-19 vaccine. Only in-frame clones appear in the TCRdb table, and some are missing; sequencing was by immunoSEQ multiplex PCR. The data contain under 250,000 clones, about 93% of them singletons. The starting material was peripheral blood, obtained on day 0 of MenACWY control vaccination. The receptor source for this set is an adult in good health.

This chain connects TRBV5-4 to TRBJ1-2, with 7 bases lining up with TRBD1. V trimming: 5 bases; J trimming: 5 bases; junction bases outside the gene matches: 12. CDR3 length equals 15 residues. Germline values: CDR1 SGHNT, CDR2 YYREEE (reference sequence). CDR3 residues: CASRPNRGEKYGYTF. The CDR3, as DNA: TGTGCCAGCAGGCCGAACAGGGGCGAGAAGTATGGCTACACCTTC.

V is TRBV30 and J is TRBJ2-1, with a tentative D call TRBD1 (6 bases). Germline V gives CDR1 GTSNPN, CDR2 SVGIG (reference sequence). The CDR3 totals 15 residues. The V end lost 3 bases, the J end lost 4 bases, and 16 bases lay between the germline ends. The CDR3, as DNA: TGTGCCTGGAGCGTGACCGGGACACCTTACAATGAGCAGTTCTTC. Translated, it gives CAWSVTGTPYNEQFF.

The J gene is TRBJ1-6, the V gene TRBV9, with 8 bases identical to TRBD1. The length of the CDR3 is 15 residues. CDR1 is SGDLS and CDR2 is YYNGEE in the germline V gene. V lost 0 bases to trimming and J lost 6 bases; unmatched junction nucleotides: 2. The CDR3 nucleotides are TGTGCCAGCAGCGTAGGGACAGGGCTTAATTCACCCCTCCACTTT. This translates into CASSVGTGLNSPLHF.

V usage is TRBV2 and J usage is TRBJ1-6, with D possibly TRBD1 on 5 matching bases. The CDR3 extends over 13 amino acids. Germline V lookup: CDR1 SNHLY, CDR2 FYNNEI. With 6 bases removed from V and 4 bases from J, the gap between germline ends came to 7 bases. The CDR3, as DNA: TGTGCCAGCAGGGGGGGGTATAATTCACCCCTCCACTTT. Translated: CASRGGYNSPLHF.

The V gene is TRBV10-1, the J gene TRBJ1-1; 8 bases fit TRBD1. J gave up 1 base and V 6 bases, and 4 bases lay outside the gene matches. The CDR3 totals 14 residues. The germline CDR1 and CDR2 sequences are WNHNN and SYGVQD (reference sequence). CDR3 protein: CASSWTGKNTEAFF. CDR3 nucleotides: TGCGCCAGCAGCTGGACAGGGAAGAACACTGAAGCTTTCTTT.

This rearrangement joins TRBV27 to TRBJ2-1; D remains unclear. Trimming left V 2 bases short and J 8 bases short, with 13 bases between. Germline values: CDR1 MNHEY, CDR2 SMNVEV (reference sequence). The CDR3 has 14 amino acids. The CDR3 DNA reads as TGTGCCAGCAGTTTAAGCCCCTCTGGGGATGAGCAGTTCTTC. It encodes CASSLSPSGDEQFF.

The V and J genes are TRBV19 and TRBJ1-5; TRBD1 agrees at 10 bases. This CDR3 is built from 16 residues. With V trimmed by 5 bases and J by 7 bases, 11 bases remained unmatched. Germline V lookup: CDR1 LNHDA, CDR2 SQIVND (reference sequence). CDR3 sequence: CASSPKWGTGDQPQHF. In DNA, the CDR3 is TGTGCCAGTAGTCCCAAATGGGGGACAGGGGACCAGCCCCAGCATTTT.

The chain is built from TRBV4-3 and TRBJ1-3, with D uncertain. The V end lost 0 bases, the J end lost 0 bases, and 15 bases lay between the germline ends. The CDR3 totals 18 residues. Germline CDR1 is LGHNA and CDR2 is YSLEER. CDR3 loop: CASSQDSLGFSSGNTIYF. CDR3 in DNA: TGCGCCAGCAGCCAAGATTCTCTCGGATTCAGCTCTGGAAACACCATATATTTT.

This chain joins TRBV7-8 and TRBJ1-1; no clear D. V gave up 1 base and J gave up 11 bases, with 11 bases separating them. Germline V gene lookup returns CDR1 SGHVS and CDR2 FQNEAQ. CDR3 length equals 12 residues. CDR3 sequence reads: CASSLGGNSAFF. Written as DNA, the CDR3 is TGTGCCAGCAGCTTAGGAGGGAATTCGGCTTTCTTT.

J is TRBJ1-1 and V is TRBV2, with 7 bases matching TRBD1. Germline V gene data show CDR1 as SNHLY and CDR2 as FYNNEI. Trimming took 6 bases from V and 6 from J; bases not matched to a gene: 7. CDR3 size: 13 residues. The CDR3 protein is CASRRNGTAEAFF. In nucleotides, the CDR3 is TGTGCCAGCAGGCGAAACGGGACAGCTGAAGCTTTCTTT.

The rearrangement uses TRBV6-5 and TRBJ1-3; D is uncertain. This CDR3 is 13 amino acids long. Germline CDR1 is MNHEY and CDR2 is SVGAGI. V shed 8 bases and J shed 4 bases, with 12 bases lying between them. CDR3 in DNA: TGTGCCAGCGAAACGGGAACCGGAAACACCATATATTTT. The encoded protein is CASETGTGNTIYF.

This clone appeared once. The chain combines TRBV20-1 with TRBJ1-1; no clear D. V shed 5 bases and J shed 0 bases, with 4 bases lying between them. The CDR3 consists of 11 residues. CDR1 is DFQATT, CDR2 SNEGSKA, per germline (reference sequence). The CDR3: CSASLNTEAFF. The CDR3 bases are TGCAGTGCTTCCCTGAACACTGAAGCTTTCTTT.

The chain employs TRBV19 and TRBJ2-7, with 10 bases lining up with TRBD1. The CDR3 extends over 14 amino acids. The germline V gene has CDR1 LNHDA and CDR2 SQIVND (reference sequence). Unmatched junction bases numbered 9, after V lost 7 bases and J lost 6 bases. The CDR3 DNA reads TGTGCCAGTAATCCGACAGGGGGCGTCTCCGAGCAGTACTTC. As protein: CASNPTGGVSEQYF.

This clone is a singleton in its sample. J is TRBJ1-1 and V is TRBV5-1, with a possible D match to TRBD1 (6 bases). The CDR3 spans 15 residues. Germline CDR1 reads SGHRS; CDR2 reads YFSETQ. V lost 4 bases and J 1 base, leaving 14 bases between the germline ends. As DNA, the CDR3 is TGCGCCAGCAGCCAATGGGCGGGGGCGAACACTGAAGCTTTCTTT. Encoded protein: CASSQWAGANTEAFF.

The genes are TRBV28 and TRBJ2-6; a possible D gene is TRBD1 (5 bases). The CDR3 contains 15 residues. Trimming removed 2 bases from V and 5 bases from J, with 10 bases in between. The germline gives CDR1 MDHEN, CDR2 SYDVKM. CDR3 sequence (DNA): TGTGCCAGCAGTTTAACGCCAGGGAGGGCCAACGTCCTGACTTTC. Its protein is CASSLTPGRANVLTF.

The chain joins TRBV7-2 to TRBJ2-5; tentative D call: TRBD2 (7 bases). The CDR3 extends over 14 amino acids. Germline V gene sequence: CDR1 SGHTA, CDR2 FQGNSA. The ends were cut back, 0 bases at V and 5 bases at J, with 10 bases in the middle. In DNA, the CDR3 is TGTGCCAGCAGCTTAGCGGGGAGGGGGGAGACCCAGTACTTC. It encodes CASSLAGRGETQYF.

CDR3 sequence (DNA): TGCAGCGCCGTCGTGGACACTGAAGCTTTCTTT. This sequence encodes CSAVVDTEAFF. The chain has TRBV29-1 and TRBJ1-1, with D uncertain. The V and J ends lost 7 bases and 3 bases respectively, with 9 bases between them. CDR1 SQVTM and CDR2 ANQGSEA come from the germline V gene. The CDR3 extends over 11 amino acids.

The V gene is TRBV4-1, the J gene TRBJ1-2; D gene uncertain. The V end lost 5 bases, the J end lost 9 bases, and 22 bases lay between the germline ends. This CDR3 spans 15 amino acids. CDR1 and CDR2 (germline): MGHRA, YSYEKL. CDR3: CASSSGPEKWVRYTF. The CDR3 coding sequence is TGCGCCAGCAGCTCGGGCCCGGAGAAGTGGGTCCGCTACACCTTC.

The chain combines TRBV6-1 with TRBJ1-1, with TRBD1 matching over 7 bases. The CDR3 is 15 residues long. CDR1 is MNHNS, CDR2 SASEGT, per germline. The V gene end was trimmed by 2 bases and the J gene end by 1 base; junction bases not matched to a gene: 4. The CDR3 is CASSELGQRNTEAFF. DNA for the CDR3: TGTGCCAGCAGTGAACTGGGACAGCGGAACACTGAAGCTTTCTTT.

This chain uses TRBV19 with TRBJ1-2; D gene uncertain. Germline V CDR1 and CDR2: LNHDA, SQIVND (reference sequence). V shed 2 bases and J shed 3 bases, with 7 bases lying between them. CDR3 length equals 13 residues. The CDR3 bases are TGTGCCAGTAGTATACGGGCGTACTATGGCTACACCTTC. Encoded protein: CASSIRAYYGYTF. The full variable domain, its missing parts supplied by reference TRBV19 and TRBJ1-2, is DGGITQSPKYLFRKEGQNVTLSCEQNLNHDAMYWYRQDPGQGLRLIYYSQIVNDFQKGDIAEGYSVSREKKESFPLTVTSAQKNPTAFYLCASSIRAYYGYTFGSGTRLTVV.

As to this clone: One end of the junction varies from germline; a read error may be responsible. The chain uses TRBV6-2 or TRBV6-3 and TRBJ2-5; TRBD1 or TRBD2 may be the D gene (6 bases each). The CDR3 consists of 12 residues. CDR1 is MNHEY, CDR2 SVGEGT, per germline. CDR3 DNA sequence: TGTGCCAGCAGCCACTTCGGGGGCGGGGATGACTTC. Residues: CASSHFGGGDDF.

The CDR3 nucleotides read TGTGCCAGCAGGCGCGAGCTCAGCTCCTATAATTCACCCCTCCACTTT. Its translation: CASRRELSSYNSPLHF. The chain has TRBV3-1 (or the pseudogene TRBV3-2) and TRBJ1-6; D not resolved. CDR1 LGHDT and CDR2 YNNKEL come from the germline V gene (reference sequence). The CDR3 sequence is 16 residues long. Trimming took 6 bases from V and 0 from J, leaving 12 bases between them.

The rearrangement links TRBV7-9 to TRBJ1-1; D gene ambiguous. This CDR3 is built from 12 residues. The V end was cut by 7 bases, the J end by 1 base, with 7 bases between. Germline CDR1 and CDR2: SEHNR and FQNEAQ (reference sequence). In nucleotides, the CDR3 is TGTGCCAGCACCCTATGGAACACTGAAGCTTTCTTT. It specifies CASTLWNTEAFF. The variable domain in full, completed from reference TRBV7-9 and TRBJ1-1, reads DTGVSQNPRHKITKRGQNVTFRCDPISEHNRLYWYRQTLGQGPEFLTYFQNEAQLEKSRLLSDRFSAERPKGSFSTLEIQRTEQGDSAMYLCASTLWNTEAFFGQGTRLTVV.

This clone showed up just once. The CDR3 here is CASRGQVPNSPLHF. DNA for the CDR3: TGTGCCAGCAGGGGACAGGTCCCCAATTCACCCCTCCACTTT. J is TRBJ1-6 and V is TRBV2, with TRBD1 identical over 8 bases. With 6 bases clipped from V and 7 bases from J, the junction kept 5 bases outside the gene matches. CDR1 and CDR2 (germline): SNHLY, FYNNEI. This CDR3 is 14 amino acids long.